This note documents a single T cell receptor (beta chain) sequence. Its specificity is not known. The data belong to a study of T cell responses to AZD1222 COVID-19 vaccine. Study-level results: Reports say nearly half of spike-specific TCRs go after unmutated variant regions.

This CDR3 region has 16 residues. Germline CDR1 and CDR2: SGHKS and YYEKEE (reference sequence). Trimming cost V 3 bases and J 1 base, with 13 bases left between them. Profiled with immunoSEQ multiplex PCR; TCRdb holds only in-frame clones, not every one. The data show approximately 150,000 clones, more than 75% seen once. Sequences were derived from peripheral blood, sampled on day 0 of AZD1222 vaccination. The V gene is TRBV5-5, the J gene TRBJ2-2; D might be TRBD1 (5 bases). This clonotype was obtained from an adult in good health. The CDR3 spells CASSSFETENTGELFF. The CDR3 DNA reads as TGTGCCAGCAGCTCTTTCGAGACAGAGAACACCGGGGAGCTGTTTTTT.